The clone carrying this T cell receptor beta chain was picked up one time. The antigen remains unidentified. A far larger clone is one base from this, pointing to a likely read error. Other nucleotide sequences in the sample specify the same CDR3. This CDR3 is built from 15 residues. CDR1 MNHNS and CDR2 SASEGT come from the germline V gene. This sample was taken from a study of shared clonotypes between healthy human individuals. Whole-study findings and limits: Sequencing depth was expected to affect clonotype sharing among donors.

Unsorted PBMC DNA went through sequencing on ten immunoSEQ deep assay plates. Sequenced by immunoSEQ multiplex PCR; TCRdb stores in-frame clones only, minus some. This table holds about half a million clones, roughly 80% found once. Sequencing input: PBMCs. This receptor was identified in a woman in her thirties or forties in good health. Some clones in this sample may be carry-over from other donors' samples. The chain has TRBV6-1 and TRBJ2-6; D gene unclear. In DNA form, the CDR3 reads TGTGCAAGCAGCGCTGACCCCTCTGGGGCCAACGTCCTGACTTTC. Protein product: CASSADPSGANVLTF.